This TCR beta chain was recovered during a study of blood T cell repertoires in COVID-19. Across the study: From the United States, Italy and Spain came samples of acute and convalescent COVID-19.

In the original analysis: Nucleated cell counts were estimated from reference gene primer amplification. Produced via immunoSEQ multiplex PCR; TCRdb's table is partial and in-frame only. V, J and clone size are taken as reported in that table, and D and trimming were inferred from the DNA itself. The table has 150,000 or so clones, approximately 78% seen once. The germline gives CDR1 SGHNT, CDR2 YYREEE (reference sequence). Trimming took off 6 bases at V and 5 bases at J, with 14 bases between the two ends. The CDR3 is 13 residues long. The sample taken for sequencing was peripheral blood. The receptor was derived from a human donor in a cohort sampled during active COVID-19. The chain combines TRBV5-4 with TRBJ2-5; D not resolved. The CDR3 region is CASNAAQSETQYF. The DNA for the CDR3 is TGTGCCAGCAATGCGGCGCAGTCGGAGACCCAGTACTTC.